This passage covers 15 T cell receptor beta chains from one sample sequenced in a study of CD8 T cells in Susac syndrome. Random hexamers were used to reverse transcribe roughly 0.45 to 1 ug of RNA. One entry per CDR3 protein results from TCRdb running MiXCR on the immunoSEQ multiplex PCR reads. This sample has 120,000 or so distinct CDR3 sequences, with about 95% found just once. The sample was CD4+ T cells from PBMCs. Receptor source: a human donor in good health.

The chain uses TRBV6-1 and TRBJ2-5; 10 bases map to TRBD2. Germline V lookup: CDR1 MNHNS, CDR2 SASEGT. V trimming: 6 bases; J trimming: 2 bases; junction bases outside the gene matches: 12. The CDR3 loop spans 17 amino acids. The CDR3 protein is CASSVKAGGRGQETQYF. The CDR3 DNA follows: TGTGCCAGCAGCGTTAAAGCGGGAGGGCGAGGGCAAGAGACCCAGTACTTC.

The chain combines TRBV6-2 or TRBV6-3 with TRBJ2-2; D possibly corresponds to TRBD2 (5 bases). This CDR3 is 15 amino acids long. Trimming stripped 9 bases from V and 3 bases from J, with 17 bases between. Looked up from germline, CDR1 is MNHEY and CDR2 is SVGEGT. The CDR3 loop reads CASSGGFRHTGELFF. The CDR3 DNA reads TGTGCCAGTTCCGGAGGATTTAGGCACACCGGGGAGCTGTTTTTT.

The chain has TRBV20-1 and TRBJ2-7; D gene unclear. V lost 0 bases and J lost 1, with 10 bases in between. The CDR3 has 14 residues. Germline V CDR1 and CDR2: DFQATT, SNEGSKA (reference sequence). CDR3 sequence: CSARDLVRSYEQYF. The CDR3 DNA is TGCAGTGCTAGAGATTTAGTTAGGTCCTACGAGCAGTACTTC.

The rearrangement uses TRBV5-1 and TRBJ2-3; the match to TRBD2 covers 10 bases. After removal of 3 bases from V and 5 bases from J, the junction contained 6 bases not matched to a gene. This CDR3 is built from 15 residues. Germline CDR1 reads SGHRS; CDR2 reads YFSETQ. In nucleotides, the CDR3 is TGCGCCAGCAGCTCTGGGACTAGCGAGGGAGATACGCAGTATTTT. Protein: CASSSGTSEGDTQYF.

The CDR3 region is CASSKTVTSGTGELFF. DNA of the CDR3: TGTGCCAGCAGCAAGACAGTCACCTCGGGCACCGGGGAGCTGTTTTTT. The chain has TRBV7-6 and TRBJ2-2, with a tentative D call TRBD1 (5 bases). The ends were cut back, 5 bases at V and 4 bases at J, with 17 bases in the middle. The CDR3 extends over 16 amino acids. Germline V gene data show CDR1 as SGHVS and CDR2 as FNYEAQ.

J is TRBJ1-2 and V is TRBV7-9, with 7 nucleotides matching TRBD1. This CDR3 is built from 15 residues. V lost 5 bases and J lost 4; bases outside the gene matches: 10. Germline V gene sequence: CDR1 SEHNR, CDR2 FQNEAQ (reference sequence). CDR3 sequence (DNA): TGTGCCAGCAGCGCTTCTCTGGCAGGGGGCTATGGCTACACCTTC. Encoded protein: CASSASLAGGYGYTF.

This chain connects TRBV6-5 to TRBJ1-5, with TRBD1 identical over 8 bases. The CDR3 covers 12 residues. Trimming at V came to 5 bases and at J to 10 bases, leaving 4 bases not matched to a gene. From germline, CDR1 is MNHEY and CDR2 SVGAGI. CDR3 nucleotides: TGTGCCAGCAGTCCAGGGGGCCGTCCCCAGCATTTT. Protein: CASSPGGRPQHF.

J is TRBJ2-5 and V is TRBV19; TRBD2 might be the D (5 bases). The CDR3 extends over 12 amino acids. The V gene's germline CDR1 is LNHDA and CDR2 SQIVND (reference sequence). Trimming stripped 10 bases from V and 1 base from J, with 10 bases between. In DNA, the CDR3 is TGTGCCACCAAGGACTTCCAAGAGACCCAGTACTTC. Translating it yields CATKDFQETQYF.

V and J are TRBV29-1 and TRBJ1-2; D is uncertain. The CDR3 has 15 amino acids. Germline-derived CDR1 and CDR2 are SQVTM and ANQGSEA. Trimming left V 1 base short and J 4 bases short, with 16 bases between. The chain's CDR3 is CSVEASSPSTYGYTF. The CDR3 nucleotides read TGCAGCGTTGAAGCCTCCTCCCCGTCGACCTATGGCTACACCTTC. Based on the CDR3 plus reference TRBV29-1 and TRBJ1-2, the full variable domain is SAVISQKPSRDICQRGTSLTIQCQVDSQVTMMFWYRQQPGQSLTLIATANQGSEATYESGFVIDKFPISRPNLTFSTLTVSNMSPEDSSIYLCSVEASSPSTYGYTFGSGTRLTVV.

V usage is TRBV18 and J usage is TRBJ1-2; 10 nucleotides match TRBD1. Germline CDR1 KGHSH, CDR2 LQKENI. V shed 3 bases, J shed 3 bases, and the junction held 1 base outside the gene matches. This CDR3 spans 14 amino acids. The CDR3 coding sequence is TGTGCCAGCTCACCGGGGACAGGGGACTATGGCTACACCTTC. It encodes CASSPGTGDYGYTF.

The chain couples TRBV29-1 to TRBJ2-1; 7 bases are a match to TRBD2. Trimming took 4 bases from V and 1 from J; bases not matched to a gene: 7. Germline CDR1 is SQVTM and CDR2 is ANQGSEA. The CDR3 extends over 15 amino acids. CDR3 sequence (DNA): TGCAGCGTTGGGGCGGGAGTGGGATCCTACAATGAGCAGTTCTTC. Translated: CSVGAGVGSYNEQFF.

The chain links TRBV12-3 or TRBV12-4 to TRBJ1-5; 7 positions agree with TRBD1. This CDR3 is built from 15 residues. After removal of 6 bases from V and 9 bases from J, the junction contained 14 bases not matched to a gene. The DNA of the CDR3 is TGTGCCAGCAGAAGGACAAGGGGGCTAGAATCGCCCCAGCATTTT. Protein: CASRRTRGLESPQHF.

The chain couples TRBV2 to TRBJ2-7; D is undetermined. The germline V and J ends were trimmed by 3 bases and 1 base, with 13 bases remaining between them. Germline V lookup: CDR1 SNHLY, CDR2 FYNNEI. The CDR3 extends over 15 amino acids. As DNA, the CDR3 is TGTGCCAGCAGTGATCCCGGCGCCCTATCCTACGAGCAGTACTTC. This sequence encodes CASSDPGALSYEQYF.

This clonotype showed up just once. The chain combines TRBV30 with TRBJ2-3; 9 bases line up with TRBD1. This CDR3 contains 16 residues. CDR1 GTSNPN and CDR2 SVGIG come from the germline V gene (reference sequence). J was trimmed by 4 bases and V by 0 bases; bases with no gene match: 8. CDR3 in amino acids: CAWSVRDRAAADTQYF. The DNA for the CDR3 is TGTGCCTGGAGTGTAAGGGACAGGGCTGCGGCAGATACGCAGTATTTT.

The rearrangement uses TRBV29-1 and TRBJ2-2; TRBD2 matches at 11 bases. Germline CDR1 and CDR2: SQVTM and ANQGSEA. The CDR3 sequence is 17 residues long. V shed 3 bases, J shed 0 bases, and the junction held 6 bases outside the gene matches. DNA of the CDR3: TGCAGCGTTGAGTTACTAGCGGGAGTAACGAACACCGGGGAGCTGTTTTTT. Protein product: CSVELLAGVTNTGELFF.